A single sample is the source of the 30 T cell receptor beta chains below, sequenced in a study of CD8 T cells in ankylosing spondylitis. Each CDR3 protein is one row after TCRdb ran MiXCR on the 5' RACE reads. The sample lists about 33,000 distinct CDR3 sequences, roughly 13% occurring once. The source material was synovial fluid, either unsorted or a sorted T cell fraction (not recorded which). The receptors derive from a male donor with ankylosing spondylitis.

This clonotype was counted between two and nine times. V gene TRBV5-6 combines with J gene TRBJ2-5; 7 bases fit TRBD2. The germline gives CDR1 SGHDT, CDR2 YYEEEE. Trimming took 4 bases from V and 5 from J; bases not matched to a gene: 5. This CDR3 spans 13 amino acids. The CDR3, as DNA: TGTGCCAGCAGCCTGTGGGGGGGGGAGACCCAGTACTTC. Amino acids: CASSLWGGETQYF.

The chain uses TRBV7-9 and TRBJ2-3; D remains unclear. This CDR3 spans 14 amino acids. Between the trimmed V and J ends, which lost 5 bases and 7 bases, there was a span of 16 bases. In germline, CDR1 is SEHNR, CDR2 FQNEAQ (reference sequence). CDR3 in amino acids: CASSRTSDLNTQYF. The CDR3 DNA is TGTGCCAGCAGCCGAACGTCTGATCTAAATACGCAGTATTTT.

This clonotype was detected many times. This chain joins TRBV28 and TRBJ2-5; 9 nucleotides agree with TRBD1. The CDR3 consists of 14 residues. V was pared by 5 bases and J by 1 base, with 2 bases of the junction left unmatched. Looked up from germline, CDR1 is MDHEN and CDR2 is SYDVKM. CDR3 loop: CASSPTGGQETQYF. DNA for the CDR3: TGTGCCAGCAGTCCGACAGGGGGCCAAGAGACCCAGTACTTC.

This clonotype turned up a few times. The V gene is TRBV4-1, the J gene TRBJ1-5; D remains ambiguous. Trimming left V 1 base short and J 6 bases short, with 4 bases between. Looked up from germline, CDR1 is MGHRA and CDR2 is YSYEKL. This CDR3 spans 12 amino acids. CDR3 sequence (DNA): TGCGCCAGCAGCCAAGGATCTCAGCCCCAGCATTTT. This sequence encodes CASSQGSQPQHF.

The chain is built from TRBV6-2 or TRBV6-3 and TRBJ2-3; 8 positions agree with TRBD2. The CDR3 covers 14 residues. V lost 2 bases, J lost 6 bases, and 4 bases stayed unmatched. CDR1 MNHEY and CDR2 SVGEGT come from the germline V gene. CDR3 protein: CASSYAGGEDTQYF. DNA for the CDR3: TGTGCCAGCAGTTACGCGGGGGGTGAGGATACGCAGTATTTT.

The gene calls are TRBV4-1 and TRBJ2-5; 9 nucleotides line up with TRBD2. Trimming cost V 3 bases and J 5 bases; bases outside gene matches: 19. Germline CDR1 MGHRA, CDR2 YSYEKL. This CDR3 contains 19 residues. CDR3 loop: CASSHRFLDIAGDLETQYF. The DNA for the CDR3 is TGCGCCAGCAGCCATAGGTTTCTAGATATAGCGGGAGATCTGGAGACCCAGTACTTC.

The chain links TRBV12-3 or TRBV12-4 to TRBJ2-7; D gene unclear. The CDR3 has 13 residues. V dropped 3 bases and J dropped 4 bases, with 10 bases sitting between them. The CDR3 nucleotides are TGTGCCAGCAGTTTTTATAAAGGGTACGAGCAGTACTTC. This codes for CASSFYKGYEQYF.

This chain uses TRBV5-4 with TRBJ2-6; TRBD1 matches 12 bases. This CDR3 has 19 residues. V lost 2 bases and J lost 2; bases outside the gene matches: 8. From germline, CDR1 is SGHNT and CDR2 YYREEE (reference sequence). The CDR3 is CASSFAGDRGPAGANVLTF. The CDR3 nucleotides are TGTGCCAGCAGCTTCGCGGGGGACAGGGGGCCTGCTGGGGCCAACGTCCTGACTTTC.

The DNA of the CDR3 is TGTGCCAGCAGCCAAGGCCGCAGGGTGGTAATGAACACTGAAGCTTTCTTT. As protein: CASSQGRRVVMNTEAFF. This sequence joins TRBV3-1 and TRBJ1-1, with D possibly being TRBD1 (5 bases). Trimming removed 1 base at V and 0 bases at J, with 15 bases between. The length of the CDR3 is 17 residues. Germline CDR1 reads LGHDT; CDR2 reads YNNKEL (reference sequence).

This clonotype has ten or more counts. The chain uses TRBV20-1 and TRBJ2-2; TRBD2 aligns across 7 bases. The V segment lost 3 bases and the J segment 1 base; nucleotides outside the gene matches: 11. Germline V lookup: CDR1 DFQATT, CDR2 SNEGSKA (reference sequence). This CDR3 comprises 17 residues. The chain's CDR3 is CSAREEGRALNTGELFF. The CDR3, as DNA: TGCAGTGCTAGGGAAGAGGGGAGGGCGTTGAACACCGGGGAGCTGTTTTTT.

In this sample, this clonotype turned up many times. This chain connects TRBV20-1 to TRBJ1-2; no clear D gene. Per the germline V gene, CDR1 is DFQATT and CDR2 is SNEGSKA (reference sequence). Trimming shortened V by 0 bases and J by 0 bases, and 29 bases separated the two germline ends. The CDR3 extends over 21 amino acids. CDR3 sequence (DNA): TGCAGTGCTAGAGACGGCCGAGTTTCAAGGAACCCCGAGTTAGCTAACTATGGCTACACCTTC. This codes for CSARDGRVSRNPELANYGYTF.

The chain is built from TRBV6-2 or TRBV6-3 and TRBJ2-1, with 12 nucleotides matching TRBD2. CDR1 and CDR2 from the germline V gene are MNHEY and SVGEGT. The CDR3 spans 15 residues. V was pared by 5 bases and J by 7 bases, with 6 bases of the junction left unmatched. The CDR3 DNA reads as TGTGCCAGCAGTACGACTAGCGGGAGTAATAATGAGCAGTTCTTC. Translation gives CASSTTSGSNNEQFF.

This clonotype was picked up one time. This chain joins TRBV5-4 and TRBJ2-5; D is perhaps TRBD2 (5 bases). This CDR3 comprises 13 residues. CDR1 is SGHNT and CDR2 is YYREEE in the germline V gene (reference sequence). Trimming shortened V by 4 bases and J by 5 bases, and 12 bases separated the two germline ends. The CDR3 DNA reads TGTGCCAGCAGCCAACAGCGCGGGGAGACCCAGTACTTC. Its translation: CASSQQRGETQYF.

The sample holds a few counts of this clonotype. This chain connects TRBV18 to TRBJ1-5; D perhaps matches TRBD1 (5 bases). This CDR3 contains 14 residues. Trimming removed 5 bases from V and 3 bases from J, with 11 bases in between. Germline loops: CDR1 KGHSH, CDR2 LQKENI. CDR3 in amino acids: CASSSGPYNQPQHF. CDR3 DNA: TGTGCCAGCTCATCGGGACCGTACAATCAGCCCCAGCATTTT.

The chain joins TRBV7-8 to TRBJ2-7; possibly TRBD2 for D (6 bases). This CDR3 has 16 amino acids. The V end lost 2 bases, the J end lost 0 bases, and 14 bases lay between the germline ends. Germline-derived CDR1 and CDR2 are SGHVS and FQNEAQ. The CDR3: CASSLPPGLPSYEQYF. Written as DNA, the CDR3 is TGTGCCAGCAGCTTACCTCCGGGACTGCCCTCCTACGAGCAGTACTTC. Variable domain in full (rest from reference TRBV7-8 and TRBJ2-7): GAGVSQSPRYKVAKRGQDVALRCDPISGHVSLFWYQQALGQGPEFLTYFQNEAQLDKSGLPSDRFFAERPEGSVSTLKIQRTQQEDSAVYLCASSLPPGLPSYEQYFGPGTRLTVT.

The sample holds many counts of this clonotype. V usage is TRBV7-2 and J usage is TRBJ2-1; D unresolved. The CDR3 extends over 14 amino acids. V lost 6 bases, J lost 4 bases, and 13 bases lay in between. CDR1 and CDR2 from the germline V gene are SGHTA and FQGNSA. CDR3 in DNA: TGTGCCAGCAGTCTCCTAGATCCATACAATGAGCAGTTCTTC. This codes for CASSLLDPYNEQFF.

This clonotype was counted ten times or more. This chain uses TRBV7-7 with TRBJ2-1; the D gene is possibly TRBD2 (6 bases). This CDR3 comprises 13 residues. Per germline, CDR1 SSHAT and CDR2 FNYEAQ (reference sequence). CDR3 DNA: TGTGCTAGCGCGAGACTAGTTTCCGATGAGCAGTTCTTC. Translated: CASARLVSDEQFF.

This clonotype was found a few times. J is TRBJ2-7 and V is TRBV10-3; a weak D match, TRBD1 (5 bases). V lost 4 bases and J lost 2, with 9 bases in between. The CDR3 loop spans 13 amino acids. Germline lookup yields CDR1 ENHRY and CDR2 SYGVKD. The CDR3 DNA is TGTGCCATCAGTGCCGGACACCCCTACGAGCAGTACTTC. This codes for CAISAGHPYEQYF.

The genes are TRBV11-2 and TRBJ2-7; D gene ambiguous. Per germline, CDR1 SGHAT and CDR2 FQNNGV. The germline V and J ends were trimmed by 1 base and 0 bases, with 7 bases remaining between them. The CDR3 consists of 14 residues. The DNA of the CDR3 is TGTGCCAGCAGCTTAGCACGGAGCTCCTACGAGCAGTACTTC. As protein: CASSLARSSYEQYF.

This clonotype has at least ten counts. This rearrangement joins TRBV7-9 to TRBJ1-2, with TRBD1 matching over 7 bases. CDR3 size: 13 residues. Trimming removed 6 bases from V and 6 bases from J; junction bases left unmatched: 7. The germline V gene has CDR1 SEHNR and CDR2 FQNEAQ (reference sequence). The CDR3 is CASRPDRENGYTF. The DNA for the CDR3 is TGTGCCAGCAGACCCGACAGGGAGAATGGCTACACCTTC.

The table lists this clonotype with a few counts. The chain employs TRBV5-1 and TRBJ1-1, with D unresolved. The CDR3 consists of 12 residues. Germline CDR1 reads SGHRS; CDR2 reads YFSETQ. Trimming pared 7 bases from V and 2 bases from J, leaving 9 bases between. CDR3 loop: CASRALNTEAFF. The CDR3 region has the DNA TGCGCCAGCCGGGCTCTAAACACTGAAGCTTTCTTT.

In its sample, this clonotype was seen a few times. The CDR3 spells CASSSWDRGDTQYF. The CDR3 nucleotides are TGTGCCAGCAGCTCCTGGGACAGGGGGGACACCCAGTACTTC. This chain links TRBV7-9 with TRBJ2-5; 11 bases are a match to TRBD1. Germline CDR1 SEHNR, CDR2 FQNEAQ (reference sequence). CDR3 size: 14 residues. Germline trimming cut 4 bases from V and 8 bases from J; bases unmatched to any gene: 6. The whole variable domain, filled in from reference TRBV7-9 and TRBJ2-5, reads DTGVSQNPRHKITKRGQNVTFRCDPISEHNRLYWYRQTLGQGPEFLTYFQNEAQLEKSRLLSDRFSAERPKGSFSTLEIQRTEQGDSAMYLCASSSWDRGDTQYFGPGTRLLVL.

CDR3 in amino acids: CASRPGLAASLHYEQYF. CDR3 DNA: TGTGCCAGCAGACCCGGACTAGCTGCCTCTCTGCACTACGAGCAGTACTTC. This sequence joins TRBV27 and TRBJ2-7, with 8 bases matching TRBD2. This CDR3 contains 17 residues. Germline V CDR1 and CDR2: MNHEY, SMNVEV (reference sequence). J lost 3 bases, V lost 6 bases, and 16 bases had no gene match.

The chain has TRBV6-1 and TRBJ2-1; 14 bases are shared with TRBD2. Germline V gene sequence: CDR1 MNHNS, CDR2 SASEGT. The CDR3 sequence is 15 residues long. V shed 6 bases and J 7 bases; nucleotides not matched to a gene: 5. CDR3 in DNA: TGTGCCAGCAGGAAGGGACTAGCGGGAGTTAATGAGCAGTTCTTC. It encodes CASRKGLAGVNEQFF.

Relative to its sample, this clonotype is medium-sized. In DNA form, the CDR3 reads TGTGCCAGCAGCCTAAGCCAGTTGGTGAGCAATCAGCCCCAGCATTTT. The encoded protein is CASSLSQLVSNQPQHF. The rearrangement joins TRBV5-5 to TRBJ1-5; D uncertain. Trimming took 4 bases from V and 1 from J, leaving 15 bases between them. Per germline, CDR1 SGHKS and CDR2 YYEKEE (reference sequence). The CDR3 is made up of 16 amino acids.

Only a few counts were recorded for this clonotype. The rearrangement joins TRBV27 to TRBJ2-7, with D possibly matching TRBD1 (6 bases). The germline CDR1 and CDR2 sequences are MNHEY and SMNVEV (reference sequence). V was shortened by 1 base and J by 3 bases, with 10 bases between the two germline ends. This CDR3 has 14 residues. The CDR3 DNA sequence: TGTGCCAGCAGTTTATTTAAAGGGGGCTACGAGCAGTACTTC. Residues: CASSLFKGGYEQYF.

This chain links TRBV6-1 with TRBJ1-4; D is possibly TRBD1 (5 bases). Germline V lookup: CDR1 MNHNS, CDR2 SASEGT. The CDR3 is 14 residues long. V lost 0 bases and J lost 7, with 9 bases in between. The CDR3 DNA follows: TGTGCCAGCAGTGAAGCGCCCAGGGCTGAAAAACTGTTTTTT. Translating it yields CASSEAPRAEKLFF.

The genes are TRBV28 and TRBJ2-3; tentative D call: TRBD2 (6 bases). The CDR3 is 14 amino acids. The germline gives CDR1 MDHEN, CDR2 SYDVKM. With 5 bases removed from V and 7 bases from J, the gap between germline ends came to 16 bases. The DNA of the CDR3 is TGTGCCAGCAGTCCCGGGACTGGCCCGAATACGCAGTATTTT. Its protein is CASSPGTGPNTQYF.

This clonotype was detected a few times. The CDR3 region is CASSFPHQVGSTDTQYF. Written as DNA, the CDR3 is TGTGCCAGCAGTTTCCCTCATCAGGTGGGGAGCACAGATACGCAGTATTTT. V gene TRBV27 combines with J gene TRBJ2-3; unclear D gene. Germline V lookup: CDR1 MNHEY, CDR2 SMNVEV (reference sequence). Trimming stripped 3 bases from V and 0 bases from J, with 16 bases between. This CDR3 has 17 residues.

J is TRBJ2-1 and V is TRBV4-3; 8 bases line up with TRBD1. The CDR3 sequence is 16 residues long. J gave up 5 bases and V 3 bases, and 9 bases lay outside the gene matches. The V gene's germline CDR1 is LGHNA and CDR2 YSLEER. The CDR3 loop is CASSHWTGRPNNEQFF. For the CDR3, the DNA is TGCGCCAGCAGCCATTGGACAGGGCGGCCCAACAATGAGCAGTTCTTC.